The 9 T cell receptor beta chains in this list originate from one sample, sequenced in a study of vaccination and CD4 T cells after COVID-19. These receptors lack a known antigen. Sequenced with the Oncomine TCR Beta short-read assay was DNA taken from cultured CD4+ T cells. From the PCR reads, TCRdb called clonotypes with MiXCR, one entry per CDR3 protein. The sample records about 4,400 distinct CDR3 sequences, roughly a fifth being singletons. Treatment given: approximately nine-day PBMC culture with coronavirus spike peptide pools or control peptides (ViraFEST assay). The sample consisted of CD4+ T cells from blood, cultured in vitro. The receptor set was obtained from a human donor who had recovered from COVID-19.

This clonotype was found a few times. The V gene is TRBV7-8, the J gene TRBJ1-1; 7 bases are shared with TRBD1. Germline V gene data show CDR1 as SGHVS and CDR2 as FQNEAQ. This CDR3 is 14 amino acids long. V dropped 3 bases and J dropped 3; count of bases not matched to a gene: 4. CDR3 sequence: CASSFTGEDTEAFF. DNA of the CDR3: TGTGCCAGCAGCTTTACAGGGGAGGACACTGAAGCTTTCTTT.

The V and J genes are TRBV5-5 and TRBJ2-3; no clear D gene. Germline V gene lookup returns CDR1 SGHKS and CDR2 YYEKEE (reference sequence). The ends were cut back, 2 bases at V and 9 bases at J, with 16 bases in the middle. This CDR3 comprises 14 residues. The CDR3 region is CASSFDWTDRTQYF. CDR3 bases: TGTGCCAGCAGCTTCGACTGGACCGATCGGACGCAGTATTTT.

This chain links TRBV11-2 with TRBJ2-2, with D perhaps TRBD1 (6 bases). This CDR3 contains 15 residues. Germline V gene lookup returns CDR1 SGHAT and CDR2 FQNNGV. Trimming left V 3 bases short and J 0 bases short, with 8 bases between. CDR3 sequence reads: CASSFQGTNTGELFF. CDR3 DNA sequence: TGTGCCAGCAGCTTCCAGGGGACGAACACCGGGGAGCTGTTTTTT.

This chain links TRBV19 with TRBJ1-6; the D is unclear. Germline loops: CDR1 LNHDA, CDR2 SQIVND (reference sequence). V dropped 5 bases and J dropped 4 bases, with 12 bases sitting between them. The CDR3 is made up of 15 amino acids. The CDR3 nucleotides are TGTGCCAGTAGTCCGGGAGGTGGTTATAATTCACCCCTCCACTTT. Protein product: CASSPGGGYNSPLHF.

This chain joins TRBV29-1 and TRBJ2-5; 10 nucleotides align to TRBD1. Germline loops: CDR1 SQVTM, CDR2 ANQGSEA. CDR3 length: 15 residues. Trimming removed 4 bases from V and 4 bases from J; junction bases left unmatched: 9. The CDR3 DNA sequence: TGCAGCGTTGTCCCTGGGACAGGGGAAGGAGAGACCCAGTACTTC. It is translated as CSVVPGTGEGETQYF.

The J gene is TRBJ2-7, the V gene TRBV2, with TRBD2 matching over 10 bases. V was pared by 4 bases and J by 7 bases, with 13 bases of the junction left unmatched. Germline CDR1 is SNHLY and CDR2 is FYNNEI. The CDR3 covers 16 residues. The CDR3 coding sequence is TGTGCCAGCAGTGGCCTCAGGCTAGCGGGGGCGGGGGAGCAGTACTTC. Translating it yields CASSGLRLAGAGEQYF.

A few counts support this clonotype. The gene calls are TRBV25-1 and TRBJ2-1; possible D gene TRBD2, 6 bases. The V gene's germline CDR1 is MGHDK and CDR2 SYGVNS. CDR3 length: 14 residues. V was shortened by 4 bases and J by 1 base, with 8 bases between the two germline ends. CDR3 loop: CASSGLVSYNEQFF. DNA for the CDR3: TGTGCCAGCAGTGGACTAGTGTCCTACAATGAGCAGTTCTTC.

This clonotype came up a few times. This chain connects TRBV19 to TRBJ2-2; D may be TRBD1 (7 bases). Trimming shortened V by 4 bases and J by 4 bases, and 13 bases separated the two germline ends. This CDR3 comprises 15 residues. CDR1 LNHDA and CDR2 SQIVND come from the germline V gene (reference sequence). CDR3 nucleotides: TGTGCCAGTAGTAGGAGGGGGCTTGGCACCGGGGAGCTGTTTTTT. Its protein is CASSRRGLGTGELFF.

The rearrangement links TRBV12-3 or TRBV12-4 to TRBJ1-2; weak D call: TRBD1 (5 bases). V was shortened by 4 bases and J by 8 bases, with 26 bases between the two germline ends. The CDR3 spans 17 residues. In DNA, the CDR3 is TGTGCCAGCAGTTCCTACCCAGACACGAGTTGGGAGGGGGGCTACACCTTC. Its translation: CASSSYPDTSWEGGYTF.